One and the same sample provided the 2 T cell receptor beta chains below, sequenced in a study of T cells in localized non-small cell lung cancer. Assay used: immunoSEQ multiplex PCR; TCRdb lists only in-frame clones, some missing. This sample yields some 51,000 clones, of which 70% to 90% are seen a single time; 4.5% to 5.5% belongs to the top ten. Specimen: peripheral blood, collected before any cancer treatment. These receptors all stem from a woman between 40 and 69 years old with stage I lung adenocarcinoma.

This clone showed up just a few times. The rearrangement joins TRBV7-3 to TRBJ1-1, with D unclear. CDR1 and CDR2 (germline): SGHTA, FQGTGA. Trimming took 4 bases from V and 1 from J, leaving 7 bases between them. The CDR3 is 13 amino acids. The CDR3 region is CASSSGANTEAFF. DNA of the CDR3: TGTGCCAGCAGCTCGGGTGCGAACACTGAAGCTTTCTTT.

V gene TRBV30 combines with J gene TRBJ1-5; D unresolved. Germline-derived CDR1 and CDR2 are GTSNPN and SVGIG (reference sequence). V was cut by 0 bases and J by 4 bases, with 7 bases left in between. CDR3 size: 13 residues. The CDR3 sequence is CAWSVQQNQPQHF. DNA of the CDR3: TGTGCCTGGAGTGTACAGCAAAATCAGCCCCAGCATTTT.